A single T cell receptor (beta chain) is shown here with its context. What it binds is unknown. Likely unrecorded immune exposures existed in these nominally healthy donors. V lost 0 bases and J lost 4, with 13 bases in between. Germline values: CDR1 LGHNA, CDR2 YNFKEQ. The CDR3 spans 17 residues. These data originate in a study of cytomegalovirus exposure and HLA in healthy donors. Study-wide findings and caveats: Reports credit the classifier with highly specific, highly sensitive diagnosis of cytomegalovirus status. TCR beta sequences numbering around 15,000 were associated with HLA alleles at 0.05 false discovery rate in a later analysis.

The PCR contained 60 Vbeta and 13 Jbeta primers. The method was immunoSEQ multiplex PCR; TCRdb's version includes in-frame clones alone and lacks a portion of them. The sample totals 150,000 to 200,000 clones. The sequence derives from a woman in her fifties or sixties in good health and CMV-seronegative. The sequencing input was PBMCs. The rearrangement joins TRBV4-2 to TRBJ2-6, with D possibly matching TRBD2 (6 bases). CDR3 nucleotides: TGTGCCAGCAGCCAAGATCTTCGAGGGAGGGGGGCCAACGTCCTGACTTTC. Translation gives CASSQDLRGRGANVLTF.